The 28 T cell receptor beta chains in this list originate from one sample, sequenced in a study of shared clonotypes between healthy human individuals (TCRdb year 2020). The method was the immunoSEQ multiplex PCR assay. TCRdb mirrors the immuneACCESS table, restricted to in-frame sequences. Some clones are absent from its copies; in checked studies, under half trace to an unresolved V gene, and the reason for the others is unknown. The sample table contains about 2.4 million clones; only one count was recorded for 85% to 95% of them. Together, the top ten hold roughly 0.13% of the sample. What was sequenced was naive CD4+ T cells sorted from blood. The cell subset or site tag for this specimen amounts to: CD45RA+ positively selected. Receptors originate from a man between 18 and 35 years old in good health.

Here the CDR3 DNA reads TGTGCCAGCAGCTTAGCGATTTCCTACGGGGGCAATGAGCAGTTCTTC. Translation gives CASSLAISYGGNEQFF. This sequence joins TRBV7-2 and TRBJ2-1, with D possibly matching TRBD2 (6 bases). The CDR3 is 16 residues long. V was cut by 0 bases and J by 6 bases, with 15 bases left in between. CDR1 is SGHTA and CDR2 is FQGNSA in the germline V gene.

This chain links TRBV11-3 with TRBJ2-7; 9 bases match TRBD1. The trim removed 1 base at V and 4 bases at J, leaving 5 bases unmatched. Germline CDR1 SGHNT, CDR2 YENEEA. CDR3 size: 15 residues. In DNA, the CDR3 is TGTGCCAGCAGCTTAGGGGGACAGGGAAGATACGAGCAGTACTTC. Encoded protein: CASSLGGQGRYEQYF.

On this clone: Mismatch with germline at one junction end may stem from a read error. Other DNA sequences in the same sample also yield this CDR3. The chain carries TRBV10-1 and TRBJ2-6, with D possibly being TRBD1 (5 bases). Germline-derived CDR1 and CDR2 are WNHNN and SYGVQD (reference sequence). The CDR3 is 13 residues long. The CDR3 DNA sequence: TGCGCCACCCGCAGTTCTGGGGCTAACGTCCTGACTTTC. Amino acid sequence: CATRSSGANVLTF.

The chain has TRBV5-1 and TRBJ1-1; 7 bases agree with TRBD1. The V gene's germline CDR1 is SGHRS and CDR2 YFSETQ. The V and J ends lost 4 bases and 7 bases, in that order; junction bases with no gene match: 10. The CDR3 runs to 14 residues. The CDR3 region is CASSPIGDSHEAFF. CDR3 coding DNA: TGCGCCAGCAGCCCCATCGGGGACAGCCATGAAGCTTTCTTT.

This chain joins TRBV6-6 and TRBJ1-1, with D perhaps TRBD1 (6 bases). CDR3 length: 11 residues. V lost 8 bases, J lost 10 bases, and 14 bases lay in between. The V gene's germline CDR1 is MNHNY and CDR2 SVGAGI (reference sequence). The chain's CDR3 is CASLQGLGAFF. The CDR3 nucleotides are TGTGCCAGCCTACAGGGACTGGGAGCTTTCTTT.

This clone has just a few counts. The chain joins TRBV7-2 to TRBJ1-6; no clear D. Germline V CDR1 and CDR2: SGHTA, FQGNSA. This CDR3 region has 14 residues. The V gene lost 5 bases and the J gene lost 9 bases, with 14 bases spanning the gap. CDR3 DNA: TGTGCCAGCAGCCCTACCATGTTGGGTTCACCCCTCCACTTT. This gives the protein CASSPTMLGSPLHF.

The chain employs TRBV6-4 and TRBJ2-7; D is uncertain. Trimming took off 1 base at V and 8 bases at J, with 6 bases between the two ends. There are 11 residues in the CDR3. The germline CDR1 and CDR2 sequences are MRHNA and SNTAGT. The CDR3 region is CASSDLQQQYF. The CDR3 bases are TGTGCCAGCAGTGACTTACAGCAGCAGTACTTC.

The rearrangement joins TRBV6-5 to TRBJ2-7, with D perhaps matching TRBD1 or TRBD2 (6 bases each). Trimming took off 8 bases at V and 0 bases at J, with 17 bases between the two ends. Germline CDR1 MNHEY, CDR2 SVGAGI. The CDR3 sequence is 15 residues long. CDR3 sequence (DNA): TGTGCCAGCCTGACGAGGGGGGCGGTCTCCTACGAGCAGTACTTC. Residues: CASLTRGAVSYEQYF.

The chain links TRBV6-5 to TRBJ1-2; no firm D call. The CDR3 consists of 15 residues. V lost 0 bases and J 4 bases, leaving 12 bases between the germline ends. Germline-derived CDR1 and CDR2 are MNHEY and SVGAGI. Here the CDR3 reads CASSYSREAAYGYTF. As DNA, the CDR3 is TGTGCCAGCAGTTACTCCCGGGAGGCCGCCTATGGCTACACCTTC.

The J gene is TRBJ1-1, the V gene TRBV10-3, with D perhaps TRBD1 (6 bases). The CDR3 covers 12 residues. From germline, CDR1 is ENHRY and CDR2 SYGVKD. Trimming shortened V by 11 bases and J by 1 base, and 11 bases separated the two germline ends. In DNA, the CDR3 is TGTGCCGTCCAGACAGGGAACACTGAAGCTTTCTTT. This translates into CAVQTGNTEAFF.

This clone was detected once. The chain couples TRBV10-3 to TRBJ1-2, with 8 bases aligning to TRBD1. CDR3 size: 17 residues. CDR1 is ENHRY, CDR2 SYGVKD, per germline. V shed 2 bases, J shed 4 bases, and the junction held 12 bases outside the gene matches. DNA for the CDR3: TGTGCCATCAGTGAGACTTTTACAGGACAGGGAGGCTATGGCTACACCTTC. Translating it yields CAISETFTGQGGYGYTF.

The chain carries TRBV2 and TRBJ2-7; D is unresolved. The germline V gene encodes CDR1 SNHLY and CDR2 FYNNEI. This CDR3 is 13 amino acids long. The ends were cut back, 6 bases at V and 1 base at J, with 10 bases in the middle. The CDR3 nucleotides read TGTGCCAGCAGAAACGACATTTCCTACGAGCAGTACTTC. It yields the protein CASRNDISYEQYF.

This clone was picked up a small number of times. V usage is TRBV6-6 and J usage is TRBJ2-7; tentatively, D is TRBD2 (5 bases). This CDR3 is built from 13 residues. Trimming took 6 bases from V and 7 from J, leaving 16 bases between them. Germline assignment: CDR1 MNHNY and CDR2 SVGAGI (reference sequence). The CDR3 region has the DNA TGTGCCAGCAGCCCCCGGGCGGGTAATGAGCAGTACTTC. It codes for CASSPRAGNEQYF.

In its sample, this clone was seen once. V usage is TRBV18 and J usage is TRBJ1-5; D not certain. CDR3 length: 16 amino acids. V lost 4 bases and J 0 bases, leaving 13 bases between the germline ends. Germline V lookup: CDR1 KGHSH, CDR2 LQKENI. The CDR3 reads CASSLNPRYSNQPQHF. The CDR3 coding sequence is TGTGCCAGCTCACTAAACCCGCGTTATAGCAATCAGCCCCAGCATTTT.

This chain connects TRBV2 to TRBJ2-3; weak D call: TRBD2 (5 bases). CDR1 SNHLY and CDR2 FYNNEI come from the germline V gene. The CDR3 covers 14 residues. Trimming pared 4 bases from V and 3 bases from J, leaving 11 bases between. CDR3 amino acids: CASSGPSRTDTQYF. The CDR3 DNA reads as TGTGCCAGCAGTGGGCCTAGCAGGACAGATACGCAGTATTTT.

The chain has TRBV29-1 and TRBJ1-2, with 7 bases matching TRBD1. The germline V gene has CDR1 SQVTM and CDR2 ANQGSEA. The CDR3 spans 14 residues. J gave up 2 bases and V 6 bases, and 9 bases lay outside the gene matches. The CDR3 region has the DNA TGCAGCGTCATGGGACAGTTCTTCAACTATGGCTACACCTTC. Translation: CSVMGQFFNYGYTF.

Turning to this clone: The junction and the germline gene differ at one end; a read error may be behind it. V gene TRBV6-1 combines with J gene TRBJ2-2; 7 nucleotides align to TRBD1. The CDR3 runs 17 residues. The germline V gene encodes CDR1 MNHNS and CDR2 SASEGT. This chain's CDR3 is CASSEDRVNLYTGELFF. The DNA of the CDR3 is TGTGCCAGCAGCGAAGACAGGGTTAATCTTTACACCGGGGAGCTGTTTTTT.

The CDR3 is CAISPRSNEQFF. Here the CDR3 DNA reads TGTGCCATCAGTCCACGCTCCAATGAGCAGTTCTTC. This chain uses TRBV10-3 with TRBJ2-1; D remains unclear. The germline V and J ends were trimmed by 5 bases and 6 bases, with 8 bases remaining between them. Per the germline V gene, CDR1 is ENHRY and CDR2 is SYGVKD. The CDR3 loop spans 12 amino acids.

CDR3 amino acids: CASSQQDRGDNQPQHF. The CDR3, as DNA: TGCGCCAGCAGCCAACAGGACAGGGGGGATAACCAGCCCCAGCATTTT. The chain couples TRBV4-1 to TRBJ1-5, with 10 bases fitting TRBD1. The CDR3 runs to 16 residues. The J segment lost 7 bases and the V segment lost 2 bases, leaving 8 bases of the junction unmatched. CDR1 is MGHRA, CDR2 YSYEKL, per germline.

The V gene is TRBV19, the J gene TRBJ2-1; D might be TRBD1 or TRBD2, each matching 5 bases. Per germline, CDR1 LNHDA and CDR2 SQIVND (reference sequence). The CDR3 length is 14 residues. The ends were cut back, 4 bases at V and 6 bases at J, with 13 bases in the middle. The CDR3, as DNA: TGTGCCAGTAGTAGCCCAGCGAGGGGCAATGAGCAGTTCTTC. This sequence encodes CASSSPARGNEQFF.

The V gene is TRBV19, the J gene TRBJ1-1; 11 bases agree with TRBD1. The germline V gene encodes CDR1 LNHDA and CDR2 SQIVND (reference sequence). With V trimmed by 9 bases and J by 5 bases, 5 bases remained unmatched. This CDR3 contains 13 residues. The DNA for the CDR3 is TGTGCCAGCCGAAGGGACAGGGGGACTGAAGCTTTCTTT. As protein: CASRRDRGTEAFF.

This chain joins TRBV30 and TRBJ2-3; 7 nucleotides match TRBD2. The J segment lost 3 bases and the V segment lost 5 bases, leaving 5 bases of the junction unmatched. The CDR3 is made up of 13 amino acids. Germline V gene sequence: CDR1 GTSNPN, CDR2 SVGIG (reference sequence). Here the CDR3 DNA reads TGTGCCTGGGACCGGGGGGTAACAGATACGCAGTATTTT. Protein sequence: CAWDRGVTDTQYF.

The chain combines TRBV5-1 with TRBJ1-2; D not resolved. Trimming took off 3 bases at V and 5 bases at J, with 11 bases between the two ends. This CDR3 comprises 13 residues. Germline V gene data show CDR1 as SGHRS and CDR2 as YFSETQ. Written as DNA, the CDR3 is TGCGCCAGCAGCTCAACAGCTGCTTATGGCTACACCTTC. Its translation: CASSSTAAYGYTF.

The chain carries TRBV5-1 and TRBJ2-3, with 10 bases lining up with TRBD2. This CDR3 comprises 15 residues. V was clipped by 6 bases and J by 0 bases; unmatched bases: 4. The germline CDR1 and CDR2 sequences are SGHRS and YFSETQ. The CDR3 protein is CASTSGGTSTDTQYF. In DNA, the CDR3 is TGCGCCAGCACTAGCGGGGGCACTAGCACAGATACGCAGTATTTT. Supplemented by reference TRBV5-1 and TRBJ2-3, the full variable domain reads KAGVTQTPRYLIKTRGQQVTLSCSPISGHRSVSWYQQTPGQGLQFLFEYFSETQRNKGNFPGRFSGRQFSNSRSEMNVSTLELGDSALYLCASTSGGTSTDTQYFGPGTRLTVL.

The V call is TRBV2, the J call TRBJ2-3, with a possible D match to TRBD2 (6 bases). CDR3 length equals 12 residues. Trimming shortened V by 6 bases and J by 4 bases, and 8 bases separated the two germline ends. Germline CDR1 SNHLY, CDR2 FYNNEI. This CDR3 reads CASREGPDTQYF. The CDR3 DNA follows: TGTGCCAGCAGGGAGGGCCCAGATACGCAGTATTTT.

This chain joins TRBV6-1 and TRBJ1-2; D may be TRBD1 (5 bases). Trimming cost V 3 bases and J 5 bases, with 13 bases left between them. The CDR3 is 14 residues long. Looked up from germline, CDR1 is MNHNS and CDR2 is SASEGT. The CDR3 DNA reads as TGTGCCAGCAGTGATATCAGGGAAGGATATGGCTACACCTTC. Translation: CASSDIREGYGYTF.

This clone showed up just once. The rearrangement joins TRBV5-1 to TRBJ2-7; D may correspond to TRBD1 or TRBD2 (5 bases each). Germline V gene sequence: CDR1 SGHRS, CDR2 YFSETQ. The CDR3 length is 14 residues. V was trimmed by 4 bases and J by 0 bases, leaving 11 bases between them. In DNA, the CDR3 is TGCGCCAGCAGCCCGGGACGGCTCTCCTACGAGCAGTACTTC. It codes for CASSPGRLSYEQYF.

The chain couples TRBV28 to TRBJ2-7; possible D gene TRBD1, 5 bases. V was pared by 2 bases and J by 2 bases, with 10 bases between. Germline V gene lookup returns CDR1 MDHEN and CDR2 SYDVKM. CDR3 length: 14 residues. The CDR3 protein is CASSLTTAPYEQYF. In nucleotides, the CDR3 is TGTGCCAGCAGTTTAACGACAGCCCCCTACGAGCAGTACTTC.